This TCR beta chain was obtained from a study of blood T cell repertoires in COVID-19 (dated by TCRdb to the early 2020s). For the study in its entirety: Collaborator samples came from the United States, Italy and Spain and covered acute and convalescent phases of COVID-19. The prospective study material was composed of cDNA or gDNA derived from T cells, B-cell-depleted T cells, or PBMCs. The dataset comprised deeply sampled blood TCRbeta repertoires from subjects exposed to, actively infected with, or recovered from COVID-19. The repertoires were released in a freely available public database intended as a resource for research on the immune response to SARS-CoV-2. The samples were drawn from the first 160 participants of the ongoing ImmuneRACE study and from 1,254 subjects provided by 6 global collaborators. The sample metadata nearly always contained a de-identified subject ID, COVID-19 status, age in years and sex. Where HLA class I and class II types were available, the types were taken from metadata supplied by the sample provider, not from assay-based typing.

TCRbeta CDR3 regions were amplified from genomic DNA by means of the immunoSEQ Assay, a bias-controlled multiplex PCR. The authors' pipeline ran thus. Nucleated cell counts per sample were estimated from amplification of reference gene primers within the assay. Sequence reads were collapsed and filtered to measure the absolute abundance of every unique TCRbeta CDR3 rearrangement. For each sample, productive Simpson clonality was calculated as the square root of Simpson's diversity index over productive rearrangements. TCRdb took over this immuneACCESS table, retaining in-frame rearrangements with V and J assigned. Such tables are incomplete; in checked studies, under half of the missing clones stem from an unresolved V gene, and the remainder is unexplained. Clonal size and the V and J genes are those of that table, whereas D and trimming came from the DNA. Within this sample are 50,000 or so clones, with around nine tenths of them counted one time only. 10% to 15% of the sample belongs to the ten largest clones.

A note on this clone: Its antigen remains undetermined. No base-level quality is on record; no much larger clone is a single base apart.

From cysteine to phenylalanine, the CDR3 is 17 amino acids long. Left in the record is the CDR3 DNA by itself, 51 bases read in frame from the first base. The germline V end is reduced by 5 bases and the J end by 0 bases; junction bases left unmatched: 10. The germline V gene (reference sequence) specifies LNHDA as CDR1 and SQIVND as CDR2. Whole blood was collected in K2EDTA tubes by collaborating institutions according to the institutions' own protocols. For TCRbeta analysis, collaborator samples were shipped as frozen whole blood, as isolated PBMCs, or as DNA extracted from either sample type. General study outcomes and caveats: Clinical and demographic metadata were provided uncurated, with the amount varying by source and participant.

The V and J segments used are TRBV19 and TRBJ1-5; 7 bases in between match TRBD1. Source material: peripheral blood. This clonotype was sampled from an elderly man with acute or convalescent COVID-19. For the CDR3, the sequence is CASSRETGTDSNQPQHF. The bases are TGTGCCAGTAGTCGAGAAACCGGGACAGATAGCAATCAGCCCCAGCATTTT. Extended through the reference TRBV19 and TRBJ1-5 proteins, this CDR3 yields the full variable domain: DGGITQSPKYLFRKEGQNVTLSCEQNLNHDAMYWYRQDPGQGLRLIYYSQIVNDFQKGDIAEGYSVSREKKESFPLTVTSAQKNPTAFYLCASSRETGTDSNQPQHFGDGTRLSIL.